What follows describes a single TCR beta chain. Its antigen is undetermined. This record comes from a study of T cell responses to AZD1222 COVID-19 vaccine. Study-level results: At study baseline, merely a handful of AZD1222 recipients were seropositive. The study sampled repertoires only after the peak T cell response. Recipients of two AZD1222 doses showed rising Spike-specific TCR breadth and depth. The donor group comprised mostly white British people and more females; the analysis possibly underestimated clonal diversity.

The trim removed 4 bases at V and 3 bases at J, leaving 5 bases unmatched. The CDR3 consists of 15 residues. The germline V gene has CDR1 SGHTA and CDR2 FQGNSA. Using immunoSEQ multiplex PCR, the repertoire was profiled, and TCRdb retains in-frame clones only, with some absent. The top ten hold 5% to 6.5% of the sample, which has 50,000 to 70,000 clones, 85% to 90% seen once. V usage is TRBV7-2 and J usage is TRBJ2-7; 11 bases agree with TRBD1. This specimen was peripheral blood, taken 28 days after the second AZD1222 dose. The sequence was obtained from an adult who received the AZD1222 COVID-19 vaccine. The CDR3 sequence: CASSSRTGGFYEQYF. CDR3 bases: TGTGCCAGCAGCTCGCGGACAGGGGGCTTCTACGAGCAGTACTTC.